The subject of this entry is one T cell receptor beta chain. Its antigen remains unknown. A read error may produce the germline difference seen at one junction end. This sample was taken from a study of shared clonotypes between healthy human individuals. Study-level background: A couple of women and a few men aged 18 to 49 made up the donors.

General study results and limits: Clonotype sharing across donors was expected to vary with sequencing depth. The sampled material consisted only of blood, and tissue repertoires are likely to differ.

The CDR3 runs 14 residues. Germline V lookup: CDR1 LNHDA, CDR2 SQIVND (reference sequence). Assay used: immunoSEQ multiplex PCR; TCRdb lists only in-frame clones, some missing. The sample lists approximately 340,000 clones; 70% to 75% were seen once. The sample taken for sequencing was memory CD4+ T cells sorted from blood. Subset specified: CD45RA-negative fraction. This receptor was identified in a young man in good health. The rearrangement links TRBV19 to TRBJ2-3; 14 positions match TRBD2. The CDR3 sequence is CASSLGTSGSLLHF. In DNA form, the CDR3 reads TGTGCCAGTAGTTTGGGGACTAGCGGGAGTCTGCTCCATTTT.